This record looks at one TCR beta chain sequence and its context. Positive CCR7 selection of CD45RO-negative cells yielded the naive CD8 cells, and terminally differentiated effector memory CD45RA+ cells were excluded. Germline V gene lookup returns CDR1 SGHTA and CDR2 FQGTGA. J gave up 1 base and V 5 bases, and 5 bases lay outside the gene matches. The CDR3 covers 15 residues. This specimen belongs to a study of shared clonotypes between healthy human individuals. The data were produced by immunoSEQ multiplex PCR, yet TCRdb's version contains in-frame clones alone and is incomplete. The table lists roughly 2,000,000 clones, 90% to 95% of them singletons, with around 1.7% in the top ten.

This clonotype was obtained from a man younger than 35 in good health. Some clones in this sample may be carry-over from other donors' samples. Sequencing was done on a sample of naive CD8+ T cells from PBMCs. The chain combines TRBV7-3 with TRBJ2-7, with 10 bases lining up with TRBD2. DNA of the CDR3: TGTGCCAGCAGCCAAGGACTAGCGGATTCCTACGAGCAGTACTTC. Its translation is CASSQGLADSYEQYF.